This T cell receptor (beta chain) was recorded in a study of blood T cell repertoires in COVID-19 (dated by TCRdb to about 2020). With respect to the entire study: Samples from collaborators originated in the United States, Italy and Spain and spanned both the acute and convalescent phases of COVID-19. The material from the prospective study consisted of cDNA or gDNA derived from T cells, B-cell-depleted T cells, or PBMCs. Subjects who had been exposed to COVID-19, were actively infected with it, or had recovered from it provided the deeply sampled blood TCRbeta repertoires that made up the dataset. The repertoires were released in a freely available public database intended as a resource for research on the immune response to SARS-CoV-2. Samples came from the ongoing ImmuneRACE study (first 160 participants) plus 1,254 subjects from 6 global collaborators. The sample metadata nearly always contained a de-identified subject ID, COVID-19 status, age in years and sex. Where HLA class I and class II types were available, the types were taken from metadata supplied by the sample provider, not from assay-based typing. Results the study describes overall, beyond this receptor: Clinical and demographic metadata were provided uncurated, with the amount varying by source and participant.

The CDR3, cysteine through phenylalanine, is 16 amino acids long. The retained sequence is limited to the CDR3, 48 bases, with the frame set at the first base. Taken from the germline V gene, the CDR1 and CDR2 loops are SGHRS and YFSETQ. V is shortened by 0 bases, J by 0 bases, and the region joining them spans 10 bases. This clone was detected only once. Its antigen has not been determined. Per-base qualities were not stored, and no clone one base away is much larger. TCRbeta CDR3 regions were amplified from genomic DNA using the immunoSEQ Assay, a bias-controlled multiplex PCR. Under the source paper's analysis protocol: Within the assay, amplification of reference gene primers was used to estimate how many nucleated cells each sample contained. Sequence reads were collapsed and filtered to measure the absolute abundance of every unique TCRbeta CDR3 rearrangement. For each sample, productive Simpson clonality was calculated by taking the square root of Simpson's diversity index across productive rearrangements. Entries here come from immuneACCESS through TCRdb and include only in-frame sequences with V and J called. Some clones fail to appear in such tables; in the studies checked, an unresolved V gene covers under half of the shortfall, and the cause of the remainder is unknown. V and J calls and clone size are given by that table; D and trimming were obtained from the DNA. The sample table records over 450,000 clones; roughly 89% of these occur just once. The ten top clones hold less than 9% of the sample.

One collaborating source in Seattle enrolled patients during active infection and followed them longitudinally through the course of disease. Collaborating institutions collected whole blood in K2EDTA tubes following their own protocols. For TCRbeta analysis, collaborator samples were shipped as frozen whole blood, as isolated PBMCs, or as DNA extracted from either sample type. The receptor was derived from a woman in her 50s with COVID-19, enrolled during active disease. The rearrangement joined TRBV5-1 to TRBJ1-5; the D gene is unclear. Material: peripheral blood. The nucleotide sequence reads as follows: TGCGCCAGCAGCTTGGGTGGGAGCAATAGCAATCAGCCCCAGCATTTT. It translates to CASSLGGSNSNQPQHF. Supplemented by the reference TRBV5-1 and TRBJ1-5 proteins around the CDR3, the complete variable domain is KAGVTQTPRYLIKTRGQQVTLSCSPISGHRSVSWYQQTPGQGLQFLFEYFSETQRNKGNFPGRFSGRQFSNSRSEMNVSTLELGDSALYLCASSLGGSNSNQPQHFGDGTRLSIL.